A single sample gave rise to the 14 T cell receptor beta chains below, sequenced in a study of blood T cell repertoires in COVID-19. The table came from immunoSEQ multiplex PCR; TCRdb's copy has only in-frame clones and leaves some out. The sample includes tens of thousands of clones, approximately 86% of them seen just once. Material: peripheral blood. These receptors came from a human donor in a cohort sampled during active COVID-19.

The chain recombines TRBV24-1 with TRBJ2-2; 11 bases are shared with TRBD1. Losses at the gene ends were 5 bases for V and 3 bases for J; bases not matched to a gene: 10. Germline CDR1 and CDR2: KGHDR and SFDVKD. CDR3 length: 18 amino acids. CDR3 DNA: TGTGCCACCAGTGGCCTTTTTGGACAGGGGGCTCACACCGGGGAGCTGTTTTTT. It is translated as CATSGLFGQGAHTGELFF.

The chain couples TRBV30 to TRBJ1-2, with D perhaps matching TRBD1 (6 bases). Per germline, CDR1 GTSNPN and CDR2 SVGIG (reference sequence). The V and J ends lost 3 bases and 0 bases respectively, with 14 bases between them. The CDR3 loop spans 15 amino acids. CDR3 loop: CAWRSRGQANYGYTF. The CDR3 DNA follows: TGTGCCTGGAGGAGCAGGGGACAAGCTAACTATGGCTACACCTTC.

The rearrangement uses TRBV6-5 and TRBJ2-7; tentatively, D is TRBD2 (5 bases). The CDR3 extends over 10 amino acids. The V and J ends lost 10 bases and 9 bases respectively, with 13 bases between them. CDR1 and CDR2 (germline): MNHEY, SVGAGI. The DNA of the CDR3 is TGTGCCACCGGAAAAGAGGGGCAGTACTTC. Its protein product is CATGKEGQYF.

The chain joins TRBV5-1 to TRBJ2-7; 10 nucleotides agree with TRBD1. V dropped 4 bases and J dropped 2; count of bases not matched to a gene: 6. Per the germline V gene, CDR1 is SGHRS and CDR2 is YFSETQ. There are 15 residues in the CDR3. The CDR3 sequence is CASSQTGGKTYEQYF. Written as DNA, the CDR3 is TGCGCCAGCAGCCAGACAGGGGGCAAAACCTACGAGCAGTACTTC.

This clone was detected only a few times. CDR3 nucleotides: TGTGCCAGCAGTTCCTGGTCGGAGGCTCGCGAGCAGTACTTC. Translating gives CASSSWSEAREQYF. J is TRBJ2-7 and V is TRBV6-6; perhaps TRBD2 as D (5 bases). V was shortened by 4 bases and J by 6 bases, with 16 bases between the two germline ends. Germline assignment: CDR1 MNHNY and CDR2 SVGAGI (reference sequence). This CDR3 is 14 amino acids long.

V usage is TRBV5-1 and J usage is TRBJ1-4; TRBD1 aligns across 8 bases. This CDR3 contains 15 residues. Germline values: CDR1 SGHRS, CDR2 YFSETQ. Trimming at V came to 1 base and at J to 8 bases, leaving 7 bases not matched to a gene. CDR3 loop: CASSLSQGAGEKLFF. The CDR3 bases are TGCGCCAGCAGCTTGTCCCAGGGGGCAGGGGAAAAACTGTTTTTT.

The chain links TRBV12-5 to TRBJ1-6; D is perhaps TRBD1 (6 bases). This CDR3 is 16 amino acids long. Trimming shortened V by 9 bases and J by 9 bases, and 24 bases separated the two germline ends. From germline, CDR1 is LGHNT and CDR2 FRNRAP. CDR3 sequence: CASALPTGSRSSPLHF. The DNA for the CDR3 is TGTGCTAGCGCCCTTCCGACAGGTTCGAGGAGTTCACCCCTCCACTTT.

CDR3 nucleotide sequence: TGTGCCAGCAGCCCATCTATGGGGGCAAGGAATCAGCCCCAGCATTTT. Encoded protein: CASSPSMGARNQPQHF. V gene TRBV28 combines with J gene TRBJ1-5, with D perhaps matching TRBD1 (6 bases). V dropped 6 bases and J dropped 4 bases, with 19 bases sitting between them. The CDR3 is 16 residues long. Germline-derived CDR1 and CDR2 are MDHEN and SYDVKM.

The genes are TRBV7-8 and TRBJ1-1; 8 nucleotides line up with TRBD1. The germline CDR1 and CDR2 sequences are SGHVS and FQNEAQ. The trim removed 4 bases at V and 3 bases at J, leaving 4 bases unmatched. The CDR3 has 14 residues. CDR3 in amino acids: CASSWGGQDTEAFF. The CDR3 region has the DNA TGTGCCAGCAGCTGGGGGGGACAGGACACTGAAGCTTTCTTT.

V gene TRBV6-5 combines with J gene TRBJ2-7, with 8 positions matching TRBD1. Germline V gene data show CDR1 as MNHEY and CDR2 as SVGAGI. This CDR3 contains 14 residues. Trimming cost V 8 bases and J 2 bases; bases outside gene matches: 8. As DNA, the CDR3 is TGTGCCAGCCCCCCGGCAGGGGGCCCCTACGAGCAGTACTTC. This codes for CASPPAGGPYEQYF.

This clone is a singleton in its sample. The chain recombines TRBV7-9 with TRBJ2-7; D is possibly TRBD2 (6 bases). The CDR3 loop spans 13 amino acids. Trimming removed 4 bases from V and 6 bases from J, with 13 bases in between. The germline gives CDR1 SEHNR, CDR2 FQNEAQ (reference sequence). The CDR3 here is CASSSSGVAEQYF. CDR3 nucleotide sequence: TGTGCCAGCAGCTCCTCGGGGGTTGCCGAGCAGTACTTC.

V is TRBV19 and J is TRBJ1-5; possible D gene TRBD1, 5 bases. There are 14 residues in the CDR3. Germline lookup yields CDR1 LNHDA and CDR2 SQIVND (reference sequence). Trimming removed 3 bases at V and 4 bases at J, with 10 bases between. In nucleotides, the CDR3 is TGTGCCAGTAGTATTACAGGTTTTAATCAGCCCCAGCATTTT. It yields the protein CASSITGFNQPQHF.

The CDR3 nucleotides read TGTGCCAGCAGCCACCCGGCTCTAGCGGGAGTCGGGTCCCCGCAGTATTTT. This gives the protein CASSHPALAGVGSPQYF. The chain employs TRBV14 and TRBJ2-3; 10 bases match TRBD2. CDR1 and CDR2 (germline): SGHDN, FVKESK. The CDR3 length is 17 residues. Germline trimming cut 3 bases from V and 10 bases from J; bases unmatched to any gene: 16.

CDR3 DNA sequence: TGCGCCAGCAAAGTGCAGAATGATGACACCGGGGAGCTGTTTTTT. Its translation is CASKVQNDDTGELFF. The chain carries TRBV5-1 and TRBJ2-2; D remains unclear. Germline V gene lookup returns CDR1 SGHRS and CDR2 YFSETQ. The CDR3 extends over 15 amino acids. The V end was cut by 6 bases, the J end by 3 bases, with 15 bases between.